The clone carrying this T cell receptor beta chain has a count of ten or more. Its target is not known. The sample comes from a study of T cells in Graves' hyperthyroidism and ophthalmopathy. Study-wide points: The majority of expanded thyroid clonotypes above 0.001 also appeared in blood.

Graves' hyperthyroidism is called stable when ophthalmopathy does not progress within 18 months. Aged 18 to 65, the patients had hyperthyroidism that was newly diagnosed and had lasted under 2 months. Uncontrolled infection, other autoimmune disease, pregnancy or lactation excluded patients. Germline CDR1 and CDR2: LGHDT and YNNKEL (reference sequence). The CDR3 totals 13 residues. Trimming took 6 bases from V and 3 from J, leaving 12 bases between them. From RNA transcripts, TCR beta CDR3 regions were amplified. The TCR CDR3 was amplified in a first-round RT-PCR using the HTBI primer set. Each CDR3 protein is one row after TCRdb ran MiXCR on the multiplex PCR reads. Among 550,000 to 600,000 distinct CDR3 sequences listed, 16% were seen once.

Material for sequencing was blood. The receptor was derived from a woman aged 18-29 years with Graves' hyperthyroidism. The chain has TRBV3-1 and TRBJ2-7; no clear D gene. The CDR3: CASRGNIIYEQYF. The DNA for the CDR3 is TGTGCCAGCAGAGGTAATATTATCTACGAGCAGTACTTC.